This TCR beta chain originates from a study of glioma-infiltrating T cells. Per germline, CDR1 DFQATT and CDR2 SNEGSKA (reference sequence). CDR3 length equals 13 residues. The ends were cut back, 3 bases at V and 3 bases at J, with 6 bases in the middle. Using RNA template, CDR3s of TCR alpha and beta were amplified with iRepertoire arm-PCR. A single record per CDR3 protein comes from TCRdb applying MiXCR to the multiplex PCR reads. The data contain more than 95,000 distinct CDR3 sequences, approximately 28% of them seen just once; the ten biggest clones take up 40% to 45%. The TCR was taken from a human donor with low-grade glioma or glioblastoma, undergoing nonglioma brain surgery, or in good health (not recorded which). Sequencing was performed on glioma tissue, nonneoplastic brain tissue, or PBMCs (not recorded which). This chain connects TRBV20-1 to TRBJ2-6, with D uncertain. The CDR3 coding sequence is TGCAGTGCTAGGGACCTTGGGGCCAACGTCCTGACTTTC. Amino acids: CSARDLGANVLTF.